This T cell receptor beta chain was profiled in a study of T cell responses to AZD1222 COVID-19 vaccine. This clone has a single count. Its target is not known. Produced via immunoSEQ multiplex PCR; TCRdb's table is partial and in-frame only. The sample comprises 150,000 or so clones, approximately 89% of which are singletons, and approximately 3.1% rests with the top ten. General observations from the study: The study sampled repertoires only after the peak T cell response.

The germline V gene encodes CDR1 SQVTM and CDR2 ANQGSEA. The CDR3 spans 14 residues. Trimming cost V 7 bases and J 7 bases, with 20 bases left between them. The receptor was isolated from an adult in good health. The material sequenced was peripheral blood, taken on day 0 of MenACWY control vaccination. V usage is TRBV29-1 and J usage is TRBJ2-1; TRBD1 might be the D (9 bases). CDR3 loop: CSATGGTGSNEQFF. CDR3 DNA sequence: TGCAGCGCCACGGGGGGGACAGGGAGTAATGAGCAGTTCTTC.